The rows below give T cell receptor beta chains drawn from one sample of a study of post-analysis software for immune sequencing data. TCRdb re-derived calls from the PCR reads in MiXCR, one entry per CDR3 protein. Of over 250,000 distinct CDR3 sequences in the sample, about 38% were seen once. What was sequenced was blood. Receptors originate from a girl under 18 with multiple sclerosis. Each CDR3 is given with its conserved first and last residue. The order of the fields is J gene, D gene, clone size, V gene, CDR3 protein, CDR3 DNA. A D gene is named only where the DNA matches it firmly. Some rows mark clone size as missing; the rest say once, few, many or name a class of expanded clone.

>TRBJ2-5|TRBD2|NA|TRBV12-3/TRBV12-4
CASTLAGGGYNEQYF
TGTGCCAGCACTCTAGCGGGAGGCGGGTACAATGAGCAGTACTTC
>TRBJ1-4|NA|few|TRBV7-9
CASSFDGQPKFF
TGTGCCAGCAGCTTCGATGGACAGCCCAAGTTTTTT
>TRBJ1-1|NA|NA|TRBV6-5
CASSYSFWDGFSLMNTEAFF
TGTGCCAGCAGTTACTCGTTTTGGGACGGCTTTTCGCTCATGAACACTGAAGCTTTCTTT
>TRBJ2-7|TRBD1|few|TRBV11-2
CASSLDGTAYEQYF
TGTGCCAGCAGCTTAGATGGGACAGCTTACGAGCAGTACTTC
>TRBJ2-1|NA|NA|TRBV12-3/TRBV12-4
CASSPSGQRYNEQFF
TGTGCCAGCAGTCCATCGGGGCAGAGATACAATGAGCAGTTCTTC
>TRBJ2-1|TRBD2|NA|TRBV20-1
CSATSAGVGNEQFF
TGCAGTGCCACCTCGGCGGGAGTGGGAAATGAGCAGTTCTTC
>TRBJ1-6|NA|many|TRBV5-6
CATRTAGLNSPLHF
TGTGCCACCCGGACCGCCGGGTTGAATTCACCCCTCCACTTT
>TRBJ2-2|TRBD2|NA|TRBV10-2
CASTLAGGNTGELFF
TGCGCCAGCACCTTAGCGGGGGGTAACACCGGGGAGCTGTTTTTT
>TRBJ2-7|NA|NA|TRBV5-1
CASSRRGTSVPYEQYF
TGCGCCAGCAGCAGGAGGGGAACATCAGTCCCCTACGAGCAGTACTTC
>TRBJ2-3|TRBD2|many|TRBV7-3
CASSPTSGRTDTQYF
TGTGCCAGCAGCCCGACTAGCGGACGCACAGATACGCAGTATTTT
>TRBJ1-1|TRBD1|many|TRBV29-1
CSVANRGLGTEAFF
TGCAGCGTTGCGAACAGGGGGCTTGGGACTGAAGCTTTCTTT
>TRBJ1-4|NA|NA|TRBV11-2
CASRKGRGATTNEKLFF
TGTGCCAGCAGGAAAGGCCGGGGGGCGACAACTAATGAAAAACTGTTTTTT
>TRBJ1-2|NA|many|TRBV18
CASSRQGTNYGYTF
TGTGCCAGCTCGAGGCAGGGGACGAACTATGGCTACACCTTC
>TRBJ2-1|TRBD1|many|TRBV3-1
CASSPGFTGVYNEQFF
TGTGCCAGCAGCCCAGGCTTTACAGGGGTCTACAATGAGCAGTTCTTC
>TRBJ2-5|TRBD2|NA|TRBV7-8
CASSLAGGYQETQYF
TGTGCCAGCAGCTTAGCGGGAGGGTACCAAGAGACCCAGTACTTC
>TRBJ2-1|NA|many|TRBV27
CASSFPEQFF
TGTGCCAGCAGTTTCCCGGAGCAGTTCTTC
>TRBJ2-7|NA|once|TRBV5-1
CASRMVGSGTEQYF
TGCGCCAGCAGAATGGTGGGGAGCGGAACAGAGCAGTACTTC
>TRBJ1-2|TRBD1|NA|TRBV7-2
CASSATGVYGYTF
TGTGCCAGCAGCGCCACAGGGGTCTATGGCTACACCTTC
>TRBJ1-3|NA|few|TRBV5-1
CASSLAGTKFGNTIYF
TGTGCCAGCAGCTTGGCGGGCACCAAATTTGGAAACACCATATATTTT
>TRBJ2-7|NA|many|TRBV12-3/TRBV12-4
CASSPGWGEQYF
TGTGCCAGCAGTCCCGGTTGGGGTGAGCAGTACTTC
>TRBJ2-5|TRBD2|many|TRBV2
CASSDLAGAKETQYF
TGTGCCAGCAGTGACCTAGCGGGAGCCAAAGAGACCCAGTACTTC
>TRBJ1-2|NA|NA|TRBV4-2
CASSQGEDRIYGYTF
TGTGCCAGCAGCCAAGGGGAGGACAGAATATATGGCTACACCTTC
>TRBJ1-2|NA|NA|TRBV13
CASSTWDRPTYGYTF
TGTGCCAGCAGCACCTGGGACCGGCCTACCTATGGCTACACCTTC
>TRBJ2-7|TRBD2|NA|TRBV20-1
CSARSWLAGGQSSYEQYF
TGCAGTGCTAGGAGCTGGCTAGCGGGGGGGCAGAGCTCCTACGAGCAGTACTTC
>TRBJ1-2|NA|NA|TRBV28
CASRGGTDYGYTF
TGTGCCAGCAGGGGCGGGACGGACTATGGCTACACCTTC
>TRBJ2-3|NA|few|TRBV5-1
CASSAAPTFTDTQYF
TGCGCCAGCAGCGCCGCCCCGACTTTCACAGATACGCAGTATTTT
>TRBJ2-5|TRBD2|many|TRBV2
CASSQGGTSSQETQYF
TGTGCCAGCAGTCAAGGAGGGACTAGCAGCCAAGAGACCCAGTACTTC
>TRBJ2-2|NA|NA|TRBV12-3/TRBV12-4
CASSSRGGGYTGELFF
TGTGCCAGCAGTTCAAGGGGAGGGGGTTACACCGGGGAGCTGTTTTTT
>TRBJ2-2|TRBD2|few|TRBV3-1
CASSQVGVLAGVAGELFF
TGTGCCAGCAGCCAAGTAGGCGTACTAGCGGGGGTGGCCGGGGAGCTGTTTTTT
>TRBJ2-3|TRBD2|NA|TRBV20-1
CSARLAGGTSQYF
TGCAGTGCTAGACTAGCGGGAGGTACTTCGCAGTATTTT
>TRBJ2-7|NA|few|TRBV6-2/TRBV6-3
CASSYYRNEQYF
TGTGCCAGCAGTTACTACAGGAACGAGCAGTACTTC
>TRBJ2-2|NA|few|TRBV19
CASSARPARDNTGELFF
TGTGCCAGTAGTGCCCGCCCGGCCCGGGATAACACCGGGGAGCTGTTTTTT
>TRBJ2-1|TRBD2|NA|TRBV19
CASSMRPSGRGEQFF
TGTGCCAGTAGTATGAGGCCTAGCGGGAGGGGTGAGCAGTTCTTC
>TRBJ2-1|TRBD2|many|TRBV20-1
CSARGRLAGVPFNEQFF
TGCAGTGCTAGAGGGAGACTAGCGGGGGTCCCCTTCAATGAGCAGTTCTTC
>TRBJ2-5|NA|NA|TRBV12-3/TRBV12-4
CASVPRPWETQYF
TGTGCCAGCGTGCCCAGGCCTTGGGAGACCCAGTACTTC
>TRBJ2-3|NA|many|TRBV6-5
CASSYSGDTQYF
TGTGCCAGCAGTTACTCAGGTGATACGCAGTATTTT
>TRBJ1-1|NA|few|TRBV2
CASSEQGGTEAFF
TGTGCCAGCAGTGAACAGGGCGGCACTGAAGCTTTCTTT
>TRBJ2-3|NA|few|TRBV3-1
CASSQRATDTQYF
TGTGCCAGCAGCCAACGGGCCACAGATACGCAGTATTTT
>TRBJ1-5|NA|NA|TRBV20-1
CSARAWGVHQPRHF
TGCAGTGCTAGAGCCTGGGGGGTCCATCAGCCCCGGCATTTT
>TRBJ1-1|NA|NA|TRBV20-1
CSARGGQRPVEAFF
TGCAGTGCTAGAGGAGGTCAGCGGCCGGTCGAAGCTTTCTTT
>TRBJ2-3|NA|NA|TRBV7-6
CASSIWGTTDTQYF
TGTGCCAGCAGCATATGGGGGACAACAGATACGCAGTATTTT
>TRBJ2-3|TRBD1|few|TRBV5-1
CASSLGGTGSPTDTQYF
TGCGCCAGCAGCTTGGGGGGGACAGGATCCCCCACAGATACGCAGTATTTT
>TRBJ1-4|NA|NA|TRBV12-3/TRBV12-4
CASRSTGLTNEKLFF
TGTGCCAGCAGATCGACGGGACTTACAAATGAAAAACTGTTTTTT
>TRBJ1-5|NA|NA|TRBV25-1
CASGESGGPQHF
TGTGCCAGCGGTGAATCCGGGGGGCCCCAGCATTTT
>TRBJ2-1|TRBD1|many|TRBV20-1
CSARDTQGAYNEQFF
TGCAGTGCTAGAGATACACAGGGGGCTTACAATGAGCAGTTCTTC
>TRBJ2-5|NA|many|TRBV3-1
CASTLQVAETQYF
TGTGCCAGCACACTACAGGTGGCGGAGACCCAGTACTTC
>TRBJ2-1|NA|many|TRBV28
CASSLVTGKGEQFF
TGTGCCAGCAGTTTGGTAACGGGCAAGGGGGAGCAGTTCTTC
>TRBJ2-7|TRBD2|many|TRBV12-3/TRBV12-4
CASSPTSGRIYEQYF
TGTGCCAGCAGCCCGACTAGCGGGAGGATCTACGAGCAGTACTTC
>TRBJ2-7|TRBD2|NA|TRBV11-2
CASSLVPTSGRANEQYF
TGTGCCAGCAGCTTAGTTCCCACTAGCGGGAGAGCGAATGAGCAGTACTTC
>TRBJ2-3|NA|many|TRBV5-1
CASSLDTRTDTQYF
TGCGCCAGCAGCTTGGACACCCGCACAGATACGCAGTATTTT
>TRBJ2-1|TRBD2|NA|TRBV4-2
CASSQGGLAGDNEQFF
TGTGCCAGCAGCCAGGGGGGACTAGCGGGGGACAATGAGCAGTTCTTC
>TRBJ2-3|NA|many|TRBV11-2
CASSLDQKGSDTQYF
TGTGCCAGCAGCTTAGATCAGAAGGGTTCTGATACGCAGTATTTT
>TRBJ1-2|NA|NA|TRBV5-1
CASSSGISDYGYTF
TGCGCCAGCAGCTCCGGTATCTCGGACTATGGCTACACCTTC
>TRBJ1-2|NA|many|TRBV7-2
CASSLRPGENYGYTF
TGTGCCAGCAGCTTAAGGCCAGGGGAAAACTATGGCTACACCTTC